Sequencing of this T cell receptor (beta chain) was carried out in a study of OX40 agonist ivuxolimab in advanced cancers. The CDR3 is 13 amino acids. With V trimmed by 4 bases and J by 5 bases, 5 bases remained unmatched. The germline V gene encodes CDR1 MNHEY and CDR2 SVGAGI. Data came from immunoSEQ multiplex PCR; TCRdb stores just in-frame clones and leaves some out. This sample has about 12,000 clones, with around 67% found just once. The chain employs TRBV6-5 and TRBJ2-7; 7 bases are a match to TRBD1. The material sequenced was CD4+ or CD8+ T cells sorted from blood, taken in a trial of the OX40 agonist ivuxolimab. The sequence derives from an adult with an advanced solid tumor such as melanoma, head and neck, liver or kidney cancer. DNA of the CDR3: TGTGCCAGCAGTTGGAACAGGGGCAACGAGCAGTACTTC. Its translation is CASSWNRGNEQYF.